A selection of T cell receptor beta chains follows, all from one sample in a study of T cell changes during pregnancy in multiple sclerosis. Assay used: immunoSEQ multiplex PCR; TCRdb lists only in-frame clones, some missing. The profile covers around 50,000 clones, with 94% appearing a single time and around 4% taken by the ten largest. The specimen was CD8+ T cells from peripheral blood mononuclear cells, collected in the first trimester of pregnancy. The receptors were gathered from a female donor with multiple sclerosis, enrolled in a pregnancy study. Each CDR3 is given with its conserved first and last residue. D genes are given only for firm matches. Some rows have no size entry. The others give once, few or many, or a class for an expanded clone.

>NA|NA|TRBV6-4|TRBJ2-3
CASSDRGFTDTQYF
TGTGCCAGCAGTGACAGAGGGTTCACAGATACGCAGTATTTT
>NA|NA|TRBV19|TRBJ2-1
CASSEGGSSYNEQFF
TGTGCCAGTAGTGAAGGAGGGAGCTCCTACAATGAGCAGTTCTTC
>TRBD1|NA|TRBV27|TRBJ1-1
CASSSGQGTEAFF
TGTGCCAGCAGCTCCGGACAGGGCACTGAAGCTTTCTTT
>TRBD1|NA|TRBV14|TRBJ2-7
CASSQWQGATYEQYF
TGTGCCAGCAGCCAATGGCAGGGGGCAACCTACGAGCAGTACTTC
>TRBD2|NA|TRBV5-5|TRBJ2-1
CASSFVIPTSGSNEQFF
TGTGCCAGCAGCTTCGTCATACCGACTAGCGGGAGTAATGAGCAGTTCTTC
>TRBD1|NA|TRBV27|TRBJ1-5
CASSPHRQGYSNQPQHF
TGTGCCAGCAGTCCCCACCGACAGGGGTATAGCAATCAGCCCCAGCATTTT
>NA|NA|TRBV6-5|TRBJ2-5
CASSYSSGASETQYF
TGTGCCAGCAGTTACTCGTCGGGAGCGAGCGAGACCCAGTACTTC
>NA|NA|TRBV29-1|TRBJ2-1
CSVEGGVNSYNEQFF
TGCAGCGTTGAAGGGGGAGTAAACTCCTACAATGAGCAGTTCTTC
>NA|once|TRBV5-4|TRBJ1-2
CASSGIREDGYTF
TGTGCCAGCAGCGGGATCAGGGAAGATGGCTACACCTTC
>NA|NA|TRBV5-6|TRBJ1-1
CASSLGASLNTEAFF
TGTGCCAGCAGCTTGGGGGCCAGTCTGAACACTGAAGCTTTCTTT
>TRBD2|NA|TRBV4-1|TRBJ2-1
CASSHFSGGAWDEQFF
TGCGCCAGCAGCCATTTTAGCGGGGGGGCCTGGGATGAGCAGTTCTTC
>TRBD2|NA|TRBV30|TRBJ2-7
CAWNWGTGTSAFYEQYF
TGTGCCTGGAATTGGGGAACCGGGACTAGCGCTTTCTACGAGCAGTACTTC
>TRBD1|NA|TRBV5-5|TRBJ2-7
CASSTDRAYEQYF
TGTGCCAGCAGCACGGACAGGGCCTACGAGCAGTACTTC